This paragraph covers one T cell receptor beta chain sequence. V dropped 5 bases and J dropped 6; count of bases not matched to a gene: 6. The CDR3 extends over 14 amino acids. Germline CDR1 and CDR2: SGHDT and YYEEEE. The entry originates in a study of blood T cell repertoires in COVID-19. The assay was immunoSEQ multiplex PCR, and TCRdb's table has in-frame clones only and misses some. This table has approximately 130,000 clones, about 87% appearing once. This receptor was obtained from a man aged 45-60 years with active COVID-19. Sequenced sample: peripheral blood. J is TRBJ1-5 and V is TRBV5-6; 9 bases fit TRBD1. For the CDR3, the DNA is TGTGCCAGCAGAGGGACAGGGTTCGGTCAGCCCCAGCATTTT. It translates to CASRGTGFGQPQHF.